This entry is about one TCR beta chain. In germline, CDR1 is SQVTM, CDR2 ANQGSEA. The CDR3 is made up of 11 amino acids. Trimming stripped 4 bases from V and 7 bases from J, with 10 bases between. The data are from a study of blood T cell repertoires in COVID-19. Looking at the study overall: PBMCs, B-cell-depleted T cells, or T cells were the source of the cDNA or gDNA that made up the material.

Profiled with immunoSEQ multiplex PCR; TCRdb holds only in-frame clones, not every one. This sample has approximately 97,000 clones; approximately 82% occur once, and the top ten carry about 9%. V gene TRBV29-1 combines with J gene TRBJ1-2, with unresolved D. This clonotype was sampled from a man between 60 and 70 years old with active or convalescent COVID-19. The sequencing sample was made of peripheral blood. The chain's CDR3 is CSVVTESGYTF. As DNA, the CDR3 is TGCAGCGTTGTAACAGAGAGTGGCTACACCTTC.